Following are 18 T cell receptor beta chains from one sample sequenced in a study of OX40 agonist ivuxolimab in advanced cancers. The protocol was immunoSEQ multiplex PCR, while the TCRdb copy is restricted to in-frame clones and leaves out a portion. The data show around 60,000 clones, with roughly 80% seen just once and 1.5% to 2.5% held by the top ten. Sequences were derived from CD4+ or CD8+ T cells sorted from blood, sampled in a trial of the OX40 agonist ivuxolimab. Receptors were obtained from an adult with an advanced solid tumor such as melanoma, head and neck, liver or kidney cancer.

The chain employs TRBV12-2 and TRBJ1-1. TRBV12-2 is deemed a pseudogene. The CDR3 sequence is 12 residues long. Here the CDR3 DNA reads TGTGCAAGTCGCCCTAGGGACACTGAAGCTTTCTTT. Amino acids: CASRPRDTEAFF.

V usage is TRBV10-3 and J usage is TRBJ2-7; 8 bases line up with TRBD2. Germline V gives CDR1 ENHRY, CDR2 SYGVKD. Trimming at V came to 3 bases and at J to 5 bases, leaving 6 bases not matched to a gene. CDR3 length: 14 residues. CDR3 coding DNA: TGTGCCATCAGTGATCCTGCGGGAGGCAACGAGCAGTACGTC. Amino acids: CAISDPAGGNEQYV.

This clone was counted once. The chain combines TRBV7-2 with TRBJ2-1; no firm D call. V dropped 1 base and J dropped 3 bases, with 7 bases sitting between them. The CDR3 totals 14 residues. The V gene's germline CDR1 is SGHTA and CDR2 FQGNSA. The CDR3 DNA reads TGTGCCAGCAGCTTAGTTTCAGGCTACAATGAGCAGTTCTTC. It translates to CASSLVSGYNEQFF.

This clone appeared a single time. The J gene is TRBJ1-1, the V gene TRBV6-1, with a possible D match to TRBD1 (5 bases). The V end was cut by 8 bases, the J end by 5 bases, with 15 bases between. Germline lookup yields CDR1 MNHNS and CDR2 SASEGT. The CDR3 runs to 13 residues. In DNA form, the CDR3 reads TGTGCCAGCCTGGACATCTGGGGAACTGAAGCTTTCTTT. Encoded protein: CASLDIWGTEAFF.

The J gene is TRBJ1-2, the V gene TRBV11-3, with TRBD1 as a possible D gene (5 bases). This CDR3 is built from 13 residues. Germline CDR1 and CDR2: SGHNT and YENEEA. V lost 2 bases and J lost 10, with 14 bases in between. The CDR3 DNA follows: TGTGCCAGCAGCTTAATGGGGCAGAGATACTACACCTTC. Encoded protein: CASSLMGQRYYTF.

The V gene is TRBV14, the J gene TRBJ1-2; 7 nucleotides match TRBD1. CDR3 length equals 15 residues. CDR1 SGHDN and CDR2 FVKESK come from the germline V gene. V was pared by 4 bases and J by 2 bases, with 7 bases of the junction left unmatched. The DNA for the CDR3 is TGTGCCAGCAGCCCTCGACAGGGACAAAACTATGGCTACACCTTC. Amino acid sequence: CASSPRQGQNYGYTF.

The CDR3 sequence is CATSRDYLGQEGEQFF. The CDR3 DNA is TGTGCCACCAGCAGAGATTATTTAGGACAGGAAGGTGAGCAGTTCTTC. This sequence joins TRBV15 and TRBJ2-1; 7 positions agree with TRBD1. The germline V gene encodes CDR1 LNHNV and CDR2 YYDKDF (reference sequence). J gave up 9 bases and V 0 bases, and 11 bases lay outside the gene matches. CDR3 length equals 16 residues. The full variable domain, its missing parts supplied by reference TRBV15 and TRBJ2-1, is DAMVIQNPRYQVTQFGKPVTLSCSQTLNHNVMYWYQQKSSQAPKLLFHYYDKDFNNEADTPDNFQSRRPNTSFCFLDIRSPGLGDTAMYLCATSRDYLGQEGEQFFGPGTRLTVL.

The rearrangement uses TRBV2 and TRBJ2-3; possibly TRBD1 for D (6 bases). Germline V gives CDR1 SNHLY, CDR2 FYNNEI. The CDR3 runs 12 residues. With 8 bases removed from V and 4 bases from J, the gap between germline ends came to 10 bases. The CDR3 loop is CASDRYPDTQYF. DNA for the CDR3: TGTGCCAGCGACAGGTACCCAGATACGCAGTATTTT.

The chain employs TRBV7-6 and TRBJ2-1, with TRBD2 matching over 7 bases. The CDR3 totals 16 residues. From germline, CDR1 is SGHVS and CDR2 FNYEAQ. The junction had 13 bases not matched to a gene; V was cut back by 5 bases and J by 6 bases. The CDR3 loop is CASSPGGLAGVNEQFF. The CDR3 DNA sequence: TGTGCCAGCAGCCCTGGTGGGTTAGCGGGTGTCAATGAGCAGTTCTTC.

This clone was detected only once. The rearrangement uses TRBV25-1 and TRBJ2-3; D possibly uses TRBD1 or TRBD2 (5 bases each). V was trimmed by 2 bases and J by 4 bases, leaving 13 bases between them. Germline V gene lookup returns CDR1 MGHDK and CDR2 SYGVNS. This CDR3 is built from 15 residues. The CDR3 here is CASSEHGARADTQYF. DNA for the CDR3: TGTGCCAGCAGTGAACATGGGGCGCGGGCAGATACGCAGTATTTT.

A single count supports this clone. The rearrangement links TRBV30 to TRBJ1-1; no firm D call. Germline V gives CDR1 GTSNPN, CDR2 SVGIG (reference sequence). CDR3 length equals 13 residues. Trimming left V 7 bases short and J 0 bases short, with 12 bases between. The CDR3 protein is CAFARQLNTEAFF. The CDR3 DNA reads as TGTGCCTTCGCCCGGCAGCTGAACACTGAAGCTTTCTTT.

The rearrangement links TRBV30 to TRBJ2-3; D call uncertain. Germline CDR1 reads GTSNPN; CDR2 reads SVGIG (reference sequence). V lost 5 bases to trimming and J lost 1 base, with 13 bases between them. This CDR3 region has 14 residues. CDR3 in DNA: TGTGCCTGGGGACGGGCCGAGGGCACAGATACGCAGTATTTT. It specifies CAWGRAEGTDTQYF. The variable domain in full, completed from reference TRBV30 and TRBJ2-3, reads SQTIHQWPATLVQPVGSPLSLECTVEGTSNPNLYWYRQAAGRGLQLLFYSVGIGQISSEVPQNLSASRPQDRQFILSSKKLLLSDSGFYLCAWGRAEGTDTQYFGPGTRLTVL.

This rearrangement joins TRBV7-3 to TRBJ1-4; the D is unclear. The germline gives CDR1 SGHTA, CDR2 FQGTGA. Trimming removed 2 bases at V and 8 bases at J, with 9 bases between. CDR3 size: 13 residues. The CDR3 DNA is TGTGCCAGCAGCTTAGTCTTGATGGAAAAACTGTTTTTT. Translated: CASSLVLMEKLFF.

The CDR3 nucleotides read TGTGCCAGCAGTTACTCGAGAGGGGGCGCTTACAATGAGCAGTTCTTC. Its translation is CASSYSRGGAYNEQFF. The rearrangement uses TRBV6-5 and TRBJ2-1; 7 bases fit TRBD1. The germline V gene encodes CDR1 MNHEY and CDR2 SVGAGI. There are 16 residues in the CDR3. V lost 0 bases and J lost 4; bases outside the gene matches: 6.

This sequence joins TRBV5-6 and TRBJ1-2, with D uncertain. This CDR3 comprises 13 residues. V was pared by 0 bases and J by 2 bases, with 5 bases between. CDR1 is SGHDT and CDR2 is YYEEEE in the germline V gene. In DNA form, the CDR3 reads TGTGCCAGCAGCTTGGCAGGAAACTATGGCTACACCTTC. Translation: CASSLAGNYGYTF.

The chain carries TRBV7-3 and TRBJ2-1, with 8 positions matching TRBD1. V lost 5 bases and J lost 2; bases outside the gene matches: 5. CDR1 is SGHTA and CDR2 is FQGTGA in the germline V gene. The CDR3 runs 15 residues. In DNA form, the CDR3 reads TGTGCCAGCAGCCCCGGACAGGGAACCTACAATGAGCAGTTCTTC. Translation gives CASSPGQGTYNEQFF.

This chain links TRBV28 with TRBJ1-2, with D possibly being TRBD1 (6 bases). There are 15 residues in the CDR3. Germline V gene data show CDR1 as MDHEN and CDR2 as SYDVKM. With 5 bases removed from V and 2 bases from J, the gap between germline ends came to 15 bases. Here the CDR3 DNA reads TGTGCCAGCAGTCCCGAAGCGGGGGCAAACTATGGCTACACCTTC. Translation gives CASSPEAGANYGYTF.

This chain links TRBV2 with TRBJ1-2; D gene uncertain. The CDR3 runs 13 residues. Trimming pared 7 bases from V and 0 bases from J, leaving 9 bases between. Germline loops: CDR1 SNHLY, CDR2 FYNNEI. CDR3: CASTMLPNYGYTF. As DNA, the CDR3 is TGTGCCAGCACCATGCTGCCTAACTATGGCTACACCTTC.